This T cell receptor (beta chain) was identified during a study of T-cell reconstitution after alpha-beta-depleted transplantation in children. Study-wide results and caveats: Diversity of TCRbeta at day 60 was high in some patients, arising from surviving recipient T cells and thymic progenitors. Alpha-beta T cells present about two months after transplant were reported to originate from several hundred expanded graft clones. Newly produced T cells mostly provided counts and TCRbeta diversity after one year, as hyperexpanded clones declined.

The germline gives CDR1 DFQATT, CDR2 SNEGSKA (reference sequence). V was clipped by 8 bases and J by 5 bases; unmatched bases: 15. This CDR3 is 15 amino acids long. The TCRbeta library incorporated unique molecular identifiers. TCRdb re-analysed the PCR reads in MiXCR, keeping a single row per CDR3 protein. The table has 200,000 to 250,000 distinct CDR3 sequences, approximately 11% seen once. This clonotype was detected many times. What it binds is unknown. The TCR comes from a child younger than two with acute myeloid leukemia, due to receive a stem cell transplant. The specimen was PBMCs, collected before TCRalphabeta/CD19-depleted stem cell transplant. The chain has TRBV20-1 and TRBJ1-5; the match to TRBD1 covers 7 bases. CDR3 sequence reads: CSSGEGGAGYQPQHF. In nucleotides, the CDR3 is TGCAGTTCCGGTGAAGGGGGCGCAGGATATCAGCCCCAGCATTTT.